The present entry profiles one T cell receptor beta chain with its context. This sample stems from a study of T cell responses to AZD1222 COVID-19 vaccine. Assay used: immunoSEQ multiplex PCR; TCRdb lists only in-frame clones, some missing. The sample includes some 140,000 clones, approximately 93% of them seen just once. The length of the CDR3 is 12 residues. CDR1 and CDR2 (germline): SQVTM, ANQGSEA. V was trimmed by 4 bases and J by 3 bases, leaving 7 bases between them. The TCR comes from an adult in good health. Sequences were derived from peripheral blood, sampled on day 0 of AZD1222 vaccination. The V call is TRBV29-1, the J call TRBJ1-5; D might be TRBD1 (6 bases). DNA of the CDR3: TGCAGCGTTGCAGGGGACAATCAGCCCCAGCATTTT. It yields the protein CSVAGDNQPQHF.